This T cell receptor (beta chain) was captured in a study of OX40 agonist ivuxolimab in advanced cancers. Findings and caveats of the study: More expanded clones were seen, on average, in CD8+ T cells than in CD4+. Among the lowest peripheral clonal expansion occurred in 0.1-3.0 mg/kg partial responders. Antigen specificity was not determined for the expanded peripheral T cells.

V lost 2 bases and J 1 base, leaving 11 bases between the germline ends. The CDR3 extends over 15 amino acids. Germline CDR1 is LGHNA and CDR2 is YNFKEQ. Patients were ruled out by autoimmune disease history or systemic immunosuppression. Some clones are missing from TCRdb's copy, which holds only in-frame ones; the method was immunoSEQ multiplex PCR. The top ten clones hold about half of a sample with about 27,000 clones, 85% to 90% of them seen once. Worth noting for this clone: Antigen specificity is unknown.

The sequencing here drew on CD4+ or CD8+ T cells sorted from blood, taken in a trial of the OX40 agonist ivuxolimab. This clonotype originated in an adult with an advanced solid tumor such as melanoma, head and neck, liver or kidney cancer. The rearrangement links TRBV4-2 to TRBJ2-5; no clear D. The CDR3 DNA is TGTGCCAGCAGCCAATTCGATCTGCTCCAAGAGACCCAGTACTTC. Translated: CASSQFDLLQETQYF.